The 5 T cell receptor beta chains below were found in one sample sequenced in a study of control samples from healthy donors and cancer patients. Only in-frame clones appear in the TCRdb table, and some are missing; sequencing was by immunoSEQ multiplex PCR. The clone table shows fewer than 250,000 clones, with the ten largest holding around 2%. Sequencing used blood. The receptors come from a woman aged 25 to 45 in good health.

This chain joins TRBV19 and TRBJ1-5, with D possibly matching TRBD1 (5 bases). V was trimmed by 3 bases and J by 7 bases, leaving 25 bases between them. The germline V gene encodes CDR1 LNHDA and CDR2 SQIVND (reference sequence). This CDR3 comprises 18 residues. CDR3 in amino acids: CASSIEDVARVRRQPQHF. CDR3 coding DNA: TGTGCCAGTAGTATCGAGGATGTAGCCAGGGTAAGGAGACAGCCCCAGCATTTT. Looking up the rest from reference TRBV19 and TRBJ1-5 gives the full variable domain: DGGITQSPKYLFRKEGQNVTLSCEQNLNHDAMYWYRQDPGQGLRLIYYSQIVNDFQKGDIAEGYSVSREKKESFPLTVTSAQKNPTAFYLCASSIEDVARVRRQPQHFGDGTRLSIL.

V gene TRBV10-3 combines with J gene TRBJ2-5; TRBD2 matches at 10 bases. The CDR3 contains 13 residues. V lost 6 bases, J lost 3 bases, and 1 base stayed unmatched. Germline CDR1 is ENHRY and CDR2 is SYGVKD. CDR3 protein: CAISLAGEETQYF. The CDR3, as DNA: TGTGCCATCAGCCTAGCGGGGGAAGAGACCCAGTACTTC.

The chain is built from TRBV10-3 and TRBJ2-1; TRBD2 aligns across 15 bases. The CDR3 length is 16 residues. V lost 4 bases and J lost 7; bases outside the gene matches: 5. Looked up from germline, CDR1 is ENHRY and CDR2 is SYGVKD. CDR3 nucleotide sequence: TGTGCCATCAGTGGCTCCGGGACTAGCGGGGGGAATGAGCAGTTCTTC. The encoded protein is CAISGSGTSGGNEQFF.

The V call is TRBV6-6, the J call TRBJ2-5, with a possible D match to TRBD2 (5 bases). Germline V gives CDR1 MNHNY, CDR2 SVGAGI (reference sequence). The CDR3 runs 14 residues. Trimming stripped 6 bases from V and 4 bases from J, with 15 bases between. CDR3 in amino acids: CASSLLGFGETQYF. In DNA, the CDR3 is TGTGCCAGCAGCCTACTAGGGTTTGGAGAGACCCAGTACTTC.

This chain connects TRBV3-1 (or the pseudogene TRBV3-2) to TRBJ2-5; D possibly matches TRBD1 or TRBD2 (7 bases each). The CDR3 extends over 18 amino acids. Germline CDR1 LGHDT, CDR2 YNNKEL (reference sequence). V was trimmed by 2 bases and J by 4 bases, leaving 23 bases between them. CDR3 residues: CASSQIPNRGAGRETQYF. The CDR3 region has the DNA TGTGCCAGCAGCCAAATACCAAACAGGGGAGCGGGAAGAGAGACCCAGTACTTC.